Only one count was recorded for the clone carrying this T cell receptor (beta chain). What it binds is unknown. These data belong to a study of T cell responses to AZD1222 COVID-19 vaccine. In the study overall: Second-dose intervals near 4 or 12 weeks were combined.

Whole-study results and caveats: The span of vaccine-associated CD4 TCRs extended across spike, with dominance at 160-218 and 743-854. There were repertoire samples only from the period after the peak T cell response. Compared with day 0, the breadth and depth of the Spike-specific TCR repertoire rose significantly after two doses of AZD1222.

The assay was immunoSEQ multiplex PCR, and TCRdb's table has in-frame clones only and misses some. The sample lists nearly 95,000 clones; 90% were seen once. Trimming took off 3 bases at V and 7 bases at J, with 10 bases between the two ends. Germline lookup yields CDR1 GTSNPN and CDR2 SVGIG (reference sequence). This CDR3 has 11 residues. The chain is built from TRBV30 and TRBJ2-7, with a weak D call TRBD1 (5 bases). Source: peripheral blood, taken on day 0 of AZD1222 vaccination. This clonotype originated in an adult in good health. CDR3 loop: CAWSSNREQYF. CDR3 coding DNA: TGTGCCTGGAGCTCAAACAGGGAGCAGTACTTC.